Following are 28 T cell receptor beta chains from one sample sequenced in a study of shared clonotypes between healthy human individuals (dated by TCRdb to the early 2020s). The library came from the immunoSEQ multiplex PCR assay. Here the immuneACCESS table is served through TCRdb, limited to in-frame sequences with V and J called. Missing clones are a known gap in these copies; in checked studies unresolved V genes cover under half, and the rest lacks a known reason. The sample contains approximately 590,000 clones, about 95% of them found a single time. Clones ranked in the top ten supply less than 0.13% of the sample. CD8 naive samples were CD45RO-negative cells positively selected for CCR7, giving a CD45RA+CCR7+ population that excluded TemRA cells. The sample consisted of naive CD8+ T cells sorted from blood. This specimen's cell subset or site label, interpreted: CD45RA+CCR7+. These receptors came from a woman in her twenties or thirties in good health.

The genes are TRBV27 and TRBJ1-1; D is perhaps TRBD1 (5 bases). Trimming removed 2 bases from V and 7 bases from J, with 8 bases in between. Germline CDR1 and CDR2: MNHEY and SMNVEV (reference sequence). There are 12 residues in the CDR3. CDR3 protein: CASSLRGGEAFF. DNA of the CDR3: TGTGCCAGCAGTTTAAGGGGCGGTGAAGCTTTCTTT.

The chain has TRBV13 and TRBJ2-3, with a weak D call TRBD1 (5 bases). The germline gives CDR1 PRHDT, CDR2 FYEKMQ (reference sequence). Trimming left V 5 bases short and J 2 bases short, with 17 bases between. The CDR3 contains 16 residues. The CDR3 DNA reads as TGTGCCAGCAGCCCGTTCACATCCAGGGTCACAGATACGCAGTATTTT. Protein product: CASSPFTSRVTDTQYF.

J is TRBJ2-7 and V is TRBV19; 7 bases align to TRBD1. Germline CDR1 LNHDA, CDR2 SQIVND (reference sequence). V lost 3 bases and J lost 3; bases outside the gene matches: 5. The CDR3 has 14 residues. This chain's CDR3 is CASSMTGMNYEQYF. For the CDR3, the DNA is TGTGCCAGTAGTATGACAGGGATGAACTACGAGCAGTACTTC.

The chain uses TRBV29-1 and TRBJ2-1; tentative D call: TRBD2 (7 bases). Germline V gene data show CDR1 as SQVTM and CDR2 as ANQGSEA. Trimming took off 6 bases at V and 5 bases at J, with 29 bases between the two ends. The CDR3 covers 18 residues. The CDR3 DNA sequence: TGCAGCGTCTTGGGGGGCTATTTGCGGGAGCGACGAAACAATGAGCAGTTCTTC. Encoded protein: CSVLGGYLRERRNNEQFF.

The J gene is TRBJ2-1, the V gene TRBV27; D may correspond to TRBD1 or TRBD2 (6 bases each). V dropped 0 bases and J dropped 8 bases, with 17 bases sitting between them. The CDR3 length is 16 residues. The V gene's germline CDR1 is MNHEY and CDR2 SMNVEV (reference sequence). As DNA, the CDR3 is TGTGCCAGCAGTTTATCCCCCGGGACGGGGGCCCATGAGCAGTTCTTC. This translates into CASSLSPGTGAHEQFF.

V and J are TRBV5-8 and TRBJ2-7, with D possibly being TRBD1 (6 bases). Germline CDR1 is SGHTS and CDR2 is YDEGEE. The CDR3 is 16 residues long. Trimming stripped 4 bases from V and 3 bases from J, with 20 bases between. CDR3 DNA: TGTGCCAGCAGCCCTCTAGGACAGCGACCCCACTACGAGCAGTACTTC. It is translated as CASSPLGQRPHYEQYF.

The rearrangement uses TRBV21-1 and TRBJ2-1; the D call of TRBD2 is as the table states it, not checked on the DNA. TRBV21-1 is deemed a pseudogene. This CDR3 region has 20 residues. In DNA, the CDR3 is TGTGCCAGCAGCAAAGATGGTAGGACTAGCGGGAGCAGTTTCCACAATGAGCAGTTCTTC. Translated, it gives CASSKDGRTSGSSFHNEQFF.

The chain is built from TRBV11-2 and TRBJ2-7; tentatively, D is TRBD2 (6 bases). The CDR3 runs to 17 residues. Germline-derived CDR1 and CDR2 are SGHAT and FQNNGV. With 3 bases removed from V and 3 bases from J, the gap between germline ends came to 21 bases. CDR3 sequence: CASSFGTLGLEYYEQYF. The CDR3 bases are TGTGCCAGCAGCTTTGGGACTCTAGGTCTTGAGTACTACGAGCAGTACTTC.

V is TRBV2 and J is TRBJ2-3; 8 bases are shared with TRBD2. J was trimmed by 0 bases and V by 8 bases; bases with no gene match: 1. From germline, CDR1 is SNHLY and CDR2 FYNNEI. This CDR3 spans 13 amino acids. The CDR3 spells CASPSGSTDTQYF. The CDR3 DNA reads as TGTGCCAGCCCTAGCGGGAGCACAGATACGCAGTATTTT. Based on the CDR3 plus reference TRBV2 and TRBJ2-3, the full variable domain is EPEVTQTPSHQVTQMGQEVILRCVPISNHLYFYWYRQILGQKVEFLVSFYNNEISEKSEIFDDQFSVERPDGSNFTLKIRSTKLEDSAMYFCASPSGSTDTQYFGPGTRLTVL.

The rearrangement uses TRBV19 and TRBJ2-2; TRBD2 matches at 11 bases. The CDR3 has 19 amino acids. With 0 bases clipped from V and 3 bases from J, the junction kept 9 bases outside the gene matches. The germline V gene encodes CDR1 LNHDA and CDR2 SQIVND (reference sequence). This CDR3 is CASSIDLISGRVDTGELFF. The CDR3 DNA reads TGTGCCAGTAGTATAGACCTCATTAGCGGGAGGGTTGACACCGGGGAGCTGTTTTTT.

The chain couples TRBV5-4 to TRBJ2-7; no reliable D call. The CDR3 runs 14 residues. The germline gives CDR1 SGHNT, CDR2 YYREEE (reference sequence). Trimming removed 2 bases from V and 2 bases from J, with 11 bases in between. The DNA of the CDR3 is TGTGCCAGCAGCTTCGATGGGGAAACCTACGAGCAGTACTTC. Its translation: CASSFDGETYEQYF.

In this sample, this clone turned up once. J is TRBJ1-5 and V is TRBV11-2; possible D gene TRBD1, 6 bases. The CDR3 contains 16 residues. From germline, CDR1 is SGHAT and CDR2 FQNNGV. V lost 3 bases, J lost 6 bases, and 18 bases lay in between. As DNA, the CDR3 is TGTGCCAGCAGCTTTGAGGGCGGGGGGCGCGGTCAGCCCCAGCATTTT. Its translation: CASSFEGGGRGQPQHF. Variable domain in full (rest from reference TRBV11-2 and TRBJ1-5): EAGVAQSPRYKIIEKRQSVAFWCNPISGHATLYWYQQILGQGPKLLIQFQNNGVVDDSQLPKDRFSAERLKGVDSTLKIQPAKLEDSAVYLCASSFEGGGRGQPQHFGDGTRLSIL.

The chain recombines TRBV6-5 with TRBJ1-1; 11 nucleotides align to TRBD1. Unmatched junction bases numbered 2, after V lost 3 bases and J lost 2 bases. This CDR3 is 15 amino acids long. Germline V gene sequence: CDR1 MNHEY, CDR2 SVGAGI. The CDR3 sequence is CASSYWTGGNTEAFF. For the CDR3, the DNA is TGTGCCAGCAGTTATTGGACAGGGGGCAACACTGAAGCTTTCTTT.

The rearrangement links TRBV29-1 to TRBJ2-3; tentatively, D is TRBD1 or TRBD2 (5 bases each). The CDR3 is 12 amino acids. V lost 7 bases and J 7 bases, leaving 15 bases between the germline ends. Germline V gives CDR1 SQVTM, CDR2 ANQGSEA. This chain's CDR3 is CSAPSGGHTQYF. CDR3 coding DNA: TGCAGCGCCCCCAGTGGGGGACATACGCAGTATTTT.

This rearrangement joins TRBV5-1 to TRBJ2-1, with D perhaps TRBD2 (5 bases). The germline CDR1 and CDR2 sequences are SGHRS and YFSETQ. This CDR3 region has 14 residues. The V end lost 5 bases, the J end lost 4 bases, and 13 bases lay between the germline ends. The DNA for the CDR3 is TGCGCCAGCAGTATAAGAGGCGGGTACAATGAGCAGTTCTTC. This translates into CASSIRGGYNEQFF. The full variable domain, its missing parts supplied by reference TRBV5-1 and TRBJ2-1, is KAGVTQTPRYLIKTRGQQVTLSCSPISGHRSVSWYQQTPGQGLQFLFEYFSETQRNKGNFPGRFSGRQFSNSRSEMNVSTLELGDSALYLCASSIRGGYNEQFFGPGTRLTVL.

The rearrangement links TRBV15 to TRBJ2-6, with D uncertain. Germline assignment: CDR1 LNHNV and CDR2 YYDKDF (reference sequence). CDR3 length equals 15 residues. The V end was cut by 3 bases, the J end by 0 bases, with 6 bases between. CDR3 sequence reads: CATSSVDSGANVLTF. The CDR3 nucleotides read TGTGCCACCAGCAGTGTAGACTCTGGGGCCAACGTCCTGACTTTC.

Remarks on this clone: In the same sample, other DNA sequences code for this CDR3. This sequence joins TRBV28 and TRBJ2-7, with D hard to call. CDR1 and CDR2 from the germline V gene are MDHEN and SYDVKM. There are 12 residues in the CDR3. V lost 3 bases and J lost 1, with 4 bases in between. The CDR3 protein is CASSFGSYEQYF. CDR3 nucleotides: TGTGCCAGCAGTTTTGGTTCCTACGAGCAGTACTTC.

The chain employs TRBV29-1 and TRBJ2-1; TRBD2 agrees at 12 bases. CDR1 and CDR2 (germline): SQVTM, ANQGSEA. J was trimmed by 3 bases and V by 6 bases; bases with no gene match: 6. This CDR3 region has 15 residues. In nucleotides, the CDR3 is TGCAGCGTGCCTCTAGCGGGAGGGAACTACAATGAGCAGTTCTTC. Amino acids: CSVPLAGGNYNEQFF.

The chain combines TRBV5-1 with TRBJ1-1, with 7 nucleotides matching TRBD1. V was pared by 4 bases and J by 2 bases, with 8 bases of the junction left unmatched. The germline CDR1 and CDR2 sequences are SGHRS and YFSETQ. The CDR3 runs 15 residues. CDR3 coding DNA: TGCGCCAGCAGCGCATCGGGACAGAGAAACACTGAAGCTTTCTTT. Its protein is CASSASGQRNTEAFF.

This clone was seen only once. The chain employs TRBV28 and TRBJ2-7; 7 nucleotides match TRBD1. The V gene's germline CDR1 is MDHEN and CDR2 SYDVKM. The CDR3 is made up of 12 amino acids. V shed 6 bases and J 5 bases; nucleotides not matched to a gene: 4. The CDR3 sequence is CASRGDRDEQYF. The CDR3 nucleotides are TGTGCCAGCAGGGGAGACAGGGACGAGCAGTACTTC.

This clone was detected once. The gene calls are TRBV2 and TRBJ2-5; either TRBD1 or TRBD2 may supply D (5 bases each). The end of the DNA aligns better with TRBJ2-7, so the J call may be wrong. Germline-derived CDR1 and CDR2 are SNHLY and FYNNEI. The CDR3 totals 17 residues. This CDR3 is CASSELGSGPLGYEQYF. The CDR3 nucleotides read TGTGCCAGCAGTGAACTTGGTTCGGGGCCACTCGGCTACGAGCAGTACTTC.

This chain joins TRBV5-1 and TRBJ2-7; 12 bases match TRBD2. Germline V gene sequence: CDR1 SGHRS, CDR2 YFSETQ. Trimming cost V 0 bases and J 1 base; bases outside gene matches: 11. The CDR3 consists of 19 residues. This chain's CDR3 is CASSLDVVTSGSLSYEQYF. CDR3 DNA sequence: TGCGCCAGCAGCTTGGATGTTGTGACTAGCGGGAGTTTGTCCTACGAGCAGTACTTC.

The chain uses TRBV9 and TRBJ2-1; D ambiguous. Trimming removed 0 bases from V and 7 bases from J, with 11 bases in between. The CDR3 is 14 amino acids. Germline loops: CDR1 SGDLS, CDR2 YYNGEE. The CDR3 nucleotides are TGTGCCAGCAGCGTAGAAAGCTTGGGTAATGAGCAGTTCTTC. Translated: CASSVESLGNEQFF.

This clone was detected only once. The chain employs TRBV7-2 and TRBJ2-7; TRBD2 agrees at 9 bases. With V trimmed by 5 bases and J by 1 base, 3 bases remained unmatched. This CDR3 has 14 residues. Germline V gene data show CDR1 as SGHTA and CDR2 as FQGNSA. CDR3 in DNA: TGTGCCAGCAGCCATAGCGGGGGATCCTACGAGCAGTACTTC. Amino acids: CASSHSGGSYEQYF.

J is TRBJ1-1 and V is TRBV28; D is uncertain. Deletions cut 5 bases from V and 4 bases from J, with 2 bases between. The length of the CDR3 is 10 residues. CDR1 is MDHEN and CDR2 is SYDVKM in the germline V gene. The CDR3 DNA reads TGTGCCAGCAGTCGCACTGAAGCTTTCTTT. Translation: CASSRTEAFF.

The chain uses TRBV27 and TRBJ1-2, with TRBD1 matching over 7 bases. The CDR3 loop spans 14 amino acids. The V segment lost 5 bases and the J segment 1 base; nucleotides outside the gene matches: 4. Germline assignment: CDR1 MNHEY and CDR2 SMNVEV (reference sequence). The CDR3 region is CASSKTGSNYGYTF. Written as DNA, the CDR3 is TGTGCCAGCAGTAAGACAGGGAGTAACTATGGCTACACCTTC.

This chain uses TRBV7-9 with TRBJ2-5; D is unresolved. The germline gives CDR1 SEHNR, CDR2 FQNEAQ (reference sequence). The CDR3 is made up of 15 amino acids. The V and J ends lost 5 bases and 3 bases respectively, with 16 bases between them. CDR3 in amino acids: CASSPPEVMEETQYF. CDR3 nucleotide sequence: TGTGCCAGCAGCCCCCCGGAAGTGATGGAAGAGACCCAGTACTTC.

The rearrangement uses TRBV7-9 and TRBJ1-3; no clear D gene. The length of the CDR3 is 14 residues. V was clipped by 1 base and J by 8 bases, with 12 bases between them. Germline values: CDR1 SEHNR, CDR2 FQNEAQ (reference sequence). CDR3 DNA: TGTGCCAGCAGCTTAGTTGGGGTTTTGGACACCATATATTTT. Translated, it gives CASSLVGVLDTIYF.